This is a list of T cell receptor beta chains from one sample in a study of blood T cell repertoires in COVID-19. Produced via immunoSEQ multiplex PCR; TCRdb's table is partial and in-frame only. The sample has about 120,000 clones, more than 70% seen once. The sample taken for sequencing was peripheral blood. The receptors originated from a man aged 45-60 years with acute or convalescent COVID-19. The CDR3 runs from the conserved cysteine through the conserved F or W. Fields, in order: D gene, J gene, V gene, clone size, CDR3 DNA, CDR3 protein. The D gene is left open where the match is weak. Some rows mark clone size as missing; the rest say once, few, many or name a class of expanded clone.

D gene: -
J gene: TRBJ2-1
V gene: TRBV3-1/TRBV3-2
clone size: -
CDR3 DNA: TGTGCCAGCAGCTCGGGGTGGAGCTCCTACAATGAGCAGTTCTTC
CDR3 protein: CASSSGWSSYNEQFF

D gene: TRBD2
J gene: TRBJ2-5
V gene: TRBV7-2
clone size: -
CDR3 DNA: TGTGCCAGCAGCTTACTAGCGGGAGGGCCTGATTTCGAGACCCAGTACTTC
CDR3 protein: CASSLLAGGPDFETQYF

D gene: TRBD1
J gene: TRBJ2-7
V gene: TRBV28
clone size: -
CDR3 DNA: TGTGCCAGCTGTAGGACAGGGCCCTACGAGCAGTACTTC
CDR3 protein: CASCRTGPYEQYF

D gene: TRBD1
J gene: TRBJ1-6
V gene: TRBV19
clone size: -
CDR3 DNA: TGTGCCAGCAGGGACAGGCAACCTAATTCACCCCTCCACTTT
CDR3 protein: CASRDRQPNSPLHF

D gene: TRBD1
J gene: TRBJ1-1
V gene: TRBV19
clone size: once
CDR3 DNA: TGTGCCAGTAGTGACCCGAGGACAGGGCACACTGAAGCTTTCTTT
CDR3 protein: CASSDPRTGHTEAFF

D gene: -
J gene: TRBJ1-2
V gene: TRBV4-2
clone size: -
CDR3 DNA: TGTGCCAGCAGCCAAGATGCCGGGGGAGTTGTTCGTGGCTACACCTTC
CDR3 protein: CASSQDAGGVVRGYTF

D gene: -
J gene: TRBJ2-5
V gene: TRBV5-4
clone size: -
CDR3 DNA: TGTGCCAGCAGCCAGGGTCTCGAGGAGACCCAGTACTTC
CDR3 protein: CASSQGLEETQYF

D gene: -
J gene: TRBJ1-5
V gene: TRBV28
clone size: -
CDR3 DNA: TGTGCCAGCAGTTCGCCAGGGATCGATCAGCCCCAGCATTTT
CDR3 protein: CASSSPGIDQPQHF

D gene: TRBD1
J gene: TRBJ1-2
V gene: TRBV3-1/TRBV3-2
clone size: once
CDR3 DNA: TGTGCCAGCAGCCAGGCCGGACAGGTCTATGGCTACACCTTC
CDR3 protein: CASSQAGQVYGYTF

D gene: -
J gene: TRBJ1-6
V gene: TRBV9
clone size: -
CDR3 DNA: TGTGCCAGCAGCGTTGGAGTAAATTCACCCCTCCACTTT
CDR3 protein: CASSVGVNSPLHF

D gene: TRBD1
J gene: TRBJ2-4
V gene: TRBV27
clone size: few
CDR3 DNA: TGTGCCAGGACCCTACAGGGGATAGAGGCCAAAAACATTCAGTACTTC
CDR3 protein: CARTLQGIEAKNIQYF

D gene: -
J gene: TRBJ1-2
V gene: TRBV7-2
clone size: -
CDR3 DNA: TGTGCCAGCAGCTTAGTCCTCGACAGGAACTATGGCTACACCTTC
CDR3 protein: CASSLVLDRNYGYTF

D gene: -
J gene: TRBJ1-2
V gene: TRBV4-1
clone size: -
CDR3 DNA: TGCGCCAGCAGCCAAACTAGGACAGTATATGGCTACACCTTC
CDR3 protein: CASSQTRTVYGYTF

D gene: -
J gene: TRBJ2-1
V gene: TRBV18
clone size: -
CDR3 DNA: TGTGCCAGCTCACCATCTACAGGGGGGGACAATGAGCAGTTCTTC
CDR3 protein: CASSPSTGGDNEQFF

D gene: -
J gene: TRBJ2-7
V gene: TRBV5-1
clone size: -
CDR3 DNA: TGCGCCAGCAGCTTGGGGATAGCCACGGGGGAGCAGTACTTC
CDR3 protein: CASSLGIATGEQYF

D gene: -
J gene: TRBJ2-2
V gene: TRBV6-6
clone size: -
CDR3 DNA: TGTGCCAGCAGCCTCGGGACACCGAACACCGGGGAGCTGTTTTTT
CDR3 protein: CASSLGTPNTGELFF

D gene: -
J gene: TRBJ2-7
V gene: TRBV6-1
clone size: -
CDR3 DNA: TGTGCCAGCAGTGAAGCTCCCGCCTACGAGCAGTACTTC
CDR3 protein: CASSEAPAYEQYF

D gene: TRBD1
J gene: TRBJ1-6
V gene: TRBV19
clone size: -
CDR3 DNA: TGTGCCAGTAGTATCCGAACAGGGGGCGGTTCACCCCTCCACTTT
CDR3 protein: CASSIRTGGGSPLHF

D gene: -
J gene: TRBJ1-1
V gene: TRBV7-3
clone size: -
CDR3 DNA: TGTGCCAGCAGCCGCGTTGGGGGGGAAGCTTTCTTT
CDR3 protein: CASSRVGGEAFF

D gene: TRBD1
J gene: TRBJ1-5
V gene: TRBV19
clone size: -
CDR3 DNA: TGTGCCAGTAGTATTACTGGACAGGGGAATCAGCCCCAGCATTTT
CDR3 protein: CASSITGQGNQPQHF

D gene: -
J gene: TRBJ2-7
V gene: TRBV7-2
clone size: -
CDR3 DNA: TGTGCCAGCAGCCATAAACAAGCCTACGAGCAGTACTTC
CDR3 protein: CASSHKQAYEQYF

D gene: -
J gene: TRBJ1-2
V gene: TRBV6-1
clone size: -
CDR3 DNA: TGTGCCAGCAGTGATAGGGGCAGGGGCGTCTATGGCTACACCTTC
CDR3 protein: CASSDRGRGVYGYTF

D gene: TRBD1
J gene: TRBJ1-1
V gene: TRBV10-2
clone size: -
CDR3 DNA: TGCGCCGGGGGGACAGCCTGGAACACTGAAGCTTTCTTT
CDR3 protein: CAGGTAWNTEAFF

D gene: TRBD1
J gene: TRBJ1-2
V gene: TRBV10-2
clone size: -
CDR3 DNA: TGCGCCAGCAGTGAAACAGGGGCGCGCGACGTCTATGGCTACACCTTC
CDR3 protein: CASSETGARDVYGYTF

D gene: -
J gene: TRBJ1-5
V gene: TRBV18
clone size: once
CDR3 DNA: TGTGCCAGCTCAGGTTCACTTAGCAATCAGCCCCAGCATTTT
CDR3 protein: CASSGSLSNQPQHF

D gene: TRBD2
J gene: TRBJ2-7
V gene: TRBV10-3
clone size: -
CDR3 DNA: TGTGCCATCAGTGAGTCGTCCCGGGGGGGCGACGAGCAGTACTTC
CDR3 protein: CAISESSRGGDEQYF

D gene: -
J gene: TRBJ1-1
V gene: TRBV6-5
clone size: -
CDR3 DNA: TGTGCCAGCACCAAGACTGTGAACACTGAAGCTTTCTTT
CDR3 protein: CASTKTVNTEAFF

D gene: -
J gene: TRBJ2-1
V gene: TRBV5-6
clone size: -
CDR3 DNA: TGTGCCAGCAGCATACTAGATGAGCAGTTCTTC
CDR3 protein: CASSILDEQFF

D gene: TRBD1
J gene: TRBJ1-1
V gene: TRBV5-1
clone size: few
CDR3 DNA: TGCGCCAGCAGCTCCTTGGGGACAGGGAACACTGAAGCTTTCTTT
CDR3 protein: CASSSLGTGNTEAFF

D gene: -
J gene: TRBJ2-3
V gene: TRBV7-2
clone size: -
CDR3 DNA: TGTGCCAGCAGCTTACGGGCGGGGGCCCTTCCAGATACGCAGTATTTT
CDR3 protein: CASSLRAGALPDTQYF

D gene: -
J gene: TRBJ1-1
V gene: TRBV25-1
clone size: -
CDR3 DNA: TGTGCCAGCAGTGCCCGGGGGACTGAAGCTTTCTTT
CDR3 protein: CASSARGTEAFF

D gene: -
J gene: TRBJ2-2
V gene: TRBV5-1
clone size: once
CDR3 DNA: TGCGCCAGCAGCTTTATTAAATGGACAGACAACACCGGGGAGCTGTTTTTT
CDR3 protein: CASSFIKWTDNTGELFF